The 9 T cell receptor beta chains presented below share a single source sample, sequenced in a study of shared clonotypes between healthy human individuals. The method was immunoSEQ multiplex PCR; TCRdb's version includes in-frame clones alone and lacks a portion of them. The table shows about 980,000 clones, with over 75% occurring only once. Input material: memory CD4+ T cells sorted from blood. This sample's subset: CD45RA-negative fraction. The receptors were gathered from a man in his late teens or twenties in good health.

CDR3: CASVAGGSYEQYF. CDR3 coding DNA: TGTGCCAGCGTCGCAGGGGGCTCCTACGAGCAGTACTTC. The chain carries TRBV6-1 and TRBJ2-7; 7 positions agree with TRBD1. After removal of 8 bases from V and 0 bases from J, the junction contained 4 bases not matched to a gene. Germline V gene lookup returns CDR1 MNHNS and CDR2 SASEGT. The CDR3 has 13 residues.

The CDR3 bases are TGTGCCAGCAGTTACAACAGGGGTGAGCAGTTCTTC. As protein: CASSYNRGEQFF. The V gene is TRBV28, the J gene TRBJ2-1; 7 nucleotides match TRBD1. Germline V CDR1 and CDR2: MDHEN, SYDVKM. V was clipped by 4 bases and J by 9 bases; unmatched bases: 3. This CDR3 is built from 12 residues.

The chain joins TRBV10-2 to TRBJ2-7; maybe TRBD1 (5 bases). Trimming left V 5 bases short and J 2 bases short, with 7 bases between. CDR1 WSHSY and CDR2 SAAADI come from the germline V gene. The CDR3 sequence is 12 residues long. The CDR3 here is CASSPGTYEQYF. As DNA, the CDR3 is TGCGCCAGCAGTCCAGGGACCTACGAGCAGTACTTC.

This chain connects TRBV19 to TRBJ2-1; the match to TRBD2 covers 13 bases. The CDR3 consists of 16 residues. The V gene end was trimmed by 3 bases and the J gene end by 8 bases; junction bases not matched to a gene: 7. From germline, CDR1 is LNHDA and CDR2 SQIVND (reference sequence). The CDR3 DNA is TGTGCCAGTAGTATGGACGGACTAGCGGGAGTAGATGAGCAGTTCTTC. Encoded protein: CASSMDGLAGVDEQFF.

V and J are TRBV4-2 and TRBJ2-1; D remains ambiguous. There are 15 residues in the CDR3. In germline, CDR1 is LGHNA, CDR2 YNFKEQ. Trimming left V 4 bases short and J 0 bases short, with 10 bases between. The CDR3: CASSPRMSSYNEQFF. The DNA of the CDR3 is TGTGCCAGCAGCCCCAGGATGAGCTCCTACAATGAGCAGTTCTTC.

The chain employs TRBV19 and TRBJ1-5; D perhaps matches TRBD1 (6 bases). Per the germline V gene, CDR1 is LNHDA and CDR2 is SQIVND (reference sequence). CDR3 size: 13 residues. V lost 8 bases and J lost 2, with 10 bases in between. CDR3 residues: CASSDSGNQPQHF. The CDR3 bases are TGTGCCAGTTCGGACAGTGGCAATCAGCCCCAGCATTTT. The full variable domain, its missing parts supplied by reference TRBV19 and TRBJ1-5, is DGGITQSPKYLFRKEGQNVTLSCEQNLNHDAMYWYRQDPGQGLRLIYYSQIVNDFQKGDIAEGYSVSREKKESFPLTVTSAQKNPTAFYLCASSDSGNQPQHFGDGTRLSIL.

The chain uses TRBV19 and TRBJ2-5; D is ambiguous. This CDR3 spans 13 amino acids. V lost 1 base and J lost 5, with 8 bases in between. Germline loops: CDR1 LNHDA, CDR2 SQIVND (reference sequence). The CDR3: CASSIGPRETQYF. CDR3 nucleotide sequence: TGTGCCAGTAGTATAGGACCCCGGGAGACCCAGTACTTC.

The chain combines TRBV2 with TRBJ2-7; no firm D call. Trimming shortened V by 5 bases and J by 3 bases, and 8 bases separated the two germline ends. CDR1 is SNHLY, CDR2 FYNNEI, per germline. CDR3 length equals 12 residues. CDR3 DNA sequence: TGTGCCAGCAGTTTCCATATCTACGAGCAGTACTTC. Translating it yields CASSFHIYEQYF.

The CDR3 is CASSYPIRDRASPYTF. In DNA form, the CDR3 reads TGTGCCAGCAGCTACCCAATCCGGGACAGGGCATCACCTTACACCTTC. V and J are TRBV7-2 and TRBJ1-2; 9 bases are a match to TRBD1. The germline V gene encodes CDR1 SGHTA and CDR2 FQGNSA. The V gene end was trimmed by 4 bases and the J gene end by 11 bases; junction bases not matched to a gene: 17. The CDR3 is made up of 16 amino acids.